Included here is one T cell receptor (beta chain) sequence, with context. Authors' data handling: Reference gene primer amplification gave estimated nucleated cell counts. Profiled with immunoSEQ multiplex PCR; TCRdb holds only in-frame clones, not every one. The V and J calls and clone size were taken over from that table, and D and trimming were inferred from the DNA. The data contain about 90,000 clones, 76% of them singletons. There are 17 residues in the CDR3. Germline CDR1 and CDR2: SGDLS and YYNGEE. The junction had 11 bases not matched to a gene; V was cut back by 4 bases and J by 5 bases. This sample was included in a study of blood T cell repertoires in COVID-19. Whole-study context: Sources were T cells, B-cell-depleted T cells, or PBMCs; the material itself was cDNA or gDNA.

The V gene is TRBV9, the J gene TRBJ2-2; 10 bases are a match to TRBD1. This TCR was sampled from a man aged 70-80 years with acute or convalescent COVID-19. Sequenced: peripheral blood. CDR3 sequence (DNA): TGTGCCAGCAGCCCCTTCCCCGGGACAGGGGTTACCGGGGAGCTGTTTTTT. Encoded protein: CASSPFPGTGVTGELFF.